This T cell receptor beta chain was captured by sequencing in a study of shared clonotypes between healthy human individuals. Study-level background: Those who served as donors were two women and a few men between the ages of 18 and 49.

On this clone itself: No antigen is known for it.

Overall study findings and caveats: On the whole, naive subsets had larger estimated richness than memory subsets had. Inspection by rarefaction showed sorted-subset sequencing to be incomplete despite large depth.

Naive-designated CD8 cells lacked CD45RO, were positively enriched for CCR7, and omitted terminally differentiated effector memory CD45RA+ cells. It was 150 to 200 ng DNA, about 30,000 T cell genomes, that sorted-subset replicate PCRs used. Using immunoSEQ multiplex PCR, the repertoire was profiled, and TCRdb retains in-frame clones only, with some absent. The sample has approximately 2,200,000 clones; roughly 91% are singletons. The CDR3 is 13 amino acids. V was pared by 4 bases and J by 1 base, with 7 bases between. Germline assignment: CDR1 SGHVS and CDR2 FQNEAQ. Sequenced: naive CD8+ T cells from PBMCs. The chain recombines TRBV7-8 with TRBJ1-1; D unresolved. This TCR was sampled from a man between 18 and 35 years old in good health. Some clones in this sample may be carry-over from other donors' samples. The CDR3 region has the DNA TGTGCCAGCAGCTACCCAGAGAACACTGAAGCTTTCTTT. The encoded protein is CASSYPENTEAFF.